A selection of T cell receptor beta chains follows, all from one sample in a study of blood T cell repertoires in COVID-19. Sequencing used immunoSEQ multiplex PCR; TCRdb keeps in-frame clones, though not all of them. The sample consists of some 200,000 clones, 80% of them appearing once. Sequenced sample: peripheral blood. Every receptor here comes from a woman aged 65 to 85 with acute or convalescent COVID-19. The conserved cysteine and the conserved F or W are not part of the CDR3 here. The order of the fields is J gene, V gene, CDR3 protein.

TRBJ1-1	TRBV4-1	ASSQDHRGSTEAF
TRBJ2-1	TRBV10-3	ATTGLAGHNEQF
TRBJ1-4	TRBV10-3	ATAAGDDNEKLF
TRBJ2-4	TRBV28	ASSTGAKNIQY
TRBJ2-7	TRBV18	ASSPILYEQY
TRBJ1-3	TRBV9	ASSVDGRVGNTIY
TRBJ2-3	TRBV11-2	ASSLSSRGTTDTQY
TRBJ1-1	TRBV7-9	ASLNPQGNTEAF
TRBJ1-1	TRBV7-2	ASSFITGVDTEAF
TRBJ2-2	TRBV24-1	ATSDFPPGLAGTGELF
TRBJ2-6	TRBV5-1	ASSLVGAFPSGANVLT
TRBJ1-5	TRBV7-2	ASRESMGENQPQH
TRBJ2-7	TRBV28	ASSILQGQQY
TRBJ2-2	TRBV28	ASSKPGGTGELF
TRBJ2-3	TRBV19	ASSNIAGGSTDTQY
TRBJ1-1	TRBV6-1	ASSEARVTTEAF
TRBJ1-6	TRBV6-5	ASSYGGLSPLH
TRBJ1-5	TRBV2	ASSQLESQPQH
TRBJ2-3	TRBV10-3	AISESTARGDTQY
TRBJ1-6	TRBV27	ASMGTADNSPLH
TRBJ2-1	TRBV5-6	ASSSYNEQF
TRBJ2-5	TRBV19	ASSIRTSRLGETQY
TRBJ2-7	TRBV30	AWSGTGGSEQY
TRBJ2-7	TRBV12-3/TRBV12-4	ASRQREVGEQY
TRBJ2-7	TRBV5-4	ASSRPQGLAGYEQY
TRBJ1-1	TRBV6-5	ASSYSLRSTGAF
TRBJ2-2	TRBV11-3	ASSQGLAGGAGELF
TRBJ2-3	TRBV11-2	ASSLGAGVTDTQY
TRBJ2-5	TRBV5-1	ASRSTSGRETQY
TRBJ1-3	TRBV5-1	ASSLAGQLGGNTIY
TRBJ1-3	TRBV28	ASSPGWGVSSGNTIY
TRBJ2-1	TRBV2	ASSTGLAAYNEQF
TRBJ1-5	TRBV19	ASSIPFGNQPQH
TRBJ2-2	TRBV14	ASREAGVTGELF
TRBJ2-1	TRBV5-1	ASSLSQEGINEQF
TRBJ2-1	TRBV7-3	ASSILAVSYNEQF
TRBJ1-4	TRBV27	ASSFTGALFNEKLF
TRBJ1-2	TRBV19	ASSRSGVNYGYT
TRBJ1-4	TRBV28	ASNGQGGNEKLF
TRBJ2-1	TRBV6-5	ASRGTSVYNEQF
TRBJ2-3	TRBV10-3	AISESMAGGTDTQY
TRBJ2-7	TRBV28	ASSTRRTAPPDEQY
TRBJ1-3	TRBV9	ASSLRQGAGGNTIY
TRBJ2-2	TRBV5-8	ASSLVGRNTGELF
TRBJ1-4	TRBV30	AWSVQVDEKLF
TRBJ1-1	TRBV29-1	SVEGGNTEAF
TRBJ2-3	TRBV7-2	ASSSRLAGEEDTQY
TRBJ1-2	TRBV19	ASSPGPYYGYT
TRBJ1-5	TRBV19	ASSIDGDSNQPQH